This TCR beta chain is drawn from a study of OX40 agonist ivuxolimab in advanced cancers. This table comes from immunoSEQ multiplex PCR, and its TCRdb copy is limited to in-frame clones, with some not included. This table holds 9,000 to 15,000 clones, around nine tenths found once. V trimming: 0 bases; J trimming: 2 bases; junction bases outside the gene matches: 4. Germline V gives CDR1 LGHNA, CDR2 YNFKEQ. The CDR3 is made up of 16 amino acids. Systemic immunosuppression or autoimmune disease history was grounds to exclude patients. The material was CD4+ or CD8+ T cells sorted from blood, obtained in a trial of the OX40 agonist ivuxolimab. The sequence was obtained from an adult with an advanced solid tumor such as melanoma, head and neck, liver or kidney cancer. The chain recombines TRBV4-2 with TRBJ2-1; 7 bases are a match to TRBD2. The CDR3 DNA is TGTGCCAGCAGCCAAGATCTGGGAGGGCCCTACAATGAGCAGTTCTTC. Translating it yields CASSQDLGGPYNEQFF.